This section outlines one T cell receptor (beta chain) sequence together with its context. Its antigen is as yet unknown. This record belongs to a study of T cells after yellow fever vaccination. The overall study: Preparation of the low-cell-number fractions used SMART-Seq v4 Ultra Low Input.

The V and J ends lost 6 bases and 4 bases respectively, with 22 bases between them. This CDR3 comprises 16 residues. Germline-derived CDR1 and CDR2 are KGHSH and LQKENI. TCRdb re-analysed the 5' RACE reads in MiXCR, keeping a single row per CDR3 protein. There are 450,000 to 650,000 distinct CDR3 sequences in the sample; around an eighth occur only once, and about an eighth lies in the top ten. Findings and limits, study-wide: Booster sampling recovered most clones from primary vaccination (under 97% CD4, approximately 90% CD8). A faster peak, day 5 versus 15, was reached by the weaker secondary response. CD4 and CD8 compartments shared a small share of clonotypes, likely from convergent recombination.

The chain couples TRBV18 to TRBJ2-7; D call uncertain. Sequencing used PBMCs, obtained on the day of the yellow fever booster vaccination. This sequence originates from a man in his thirties or forties who received the YFV17D yellow fever vaccine. CDR3: CASSSSLPDAIYEQYF. In nucleotides, the CDR3 is TGTGCCAGCTCTTCCAGCCTTCCTGATGCCATTTACGAGCAGTACTTC. The variable domain in full, completed from reference TRBV18 and TRBJ2-7, reads NAGVMQNPRHLVRRRGQEARLRCSPMKGHSHVYWYRQLPEEGLKFMVYLQKENIIDESGMPKERFSAEFPKEGPSILRIQQVVRGDSAAYFCASSSSLPDAIYEQYFGPGTRLTVT.